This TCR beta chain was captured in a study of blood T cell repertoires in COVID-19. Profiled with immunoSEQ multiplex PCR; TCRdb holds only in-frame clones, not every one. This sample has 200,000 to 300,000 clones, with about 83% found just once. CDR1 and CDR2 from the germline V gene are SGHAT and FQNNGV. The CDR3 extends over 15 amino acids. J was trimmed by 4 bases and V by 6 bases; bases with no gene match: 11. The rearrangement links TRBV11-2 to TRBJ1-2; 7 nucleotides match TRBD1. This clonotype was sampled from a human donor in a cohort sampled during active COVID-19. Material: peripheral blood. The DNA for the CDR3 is TGTGCCAGCAGGTCAATCCGCAGGACAGGCTATGGCTACACCTTC. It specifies CASRSIRRTGYGYTF.